The rows below give T cell receptor beta chains drawn from one sample of a study of shared clonotypes between healthy human individuals. Here immunoSEQ multiplex PCR was the method, and the copy in TCRdb shows in-frame clones only, minus some. This table has more than 2 million clones, 90% to 97% appearing once. Sequences were obtained from naive CD4+ T cells sorted from blood. The receptors stem from a man between 18 and 29 years old in good health. Both conserved end residues are part of each CDR3. A D gene is named only where the DNA matches it firmly. Size is stated for part of the rows, as once, few or many counts, or as a class when the clone is expanded.

D	size	V	J	DNA	CDR3
-	-	TRBV7-8	TRBJ2-5	TGTGCCAGCAGCACCTTTGCGGGGCAAGAGACCCAGTACTTC	CASSTFAGQETQYF
-	-	TRBV5-1	TRBJ1-3	TGCGCCAGCAGCTTGACGGGGGCGGCTGGAAACACCATATATTTT	CASSLTGAAGNTIYF
TRBD1	-	TRBV6-5	TRBJ2-1	TGTGCCAGCAGTAAAAACAGGGGGCACGAGCAGTTCTTC	CASSKNRGHEQFF
-	-	TRBV6-5	TRBJ2-1	TGTGCCAGCAGGCGGGGGCCGGGGAATGAGCAGTTCTTC	CASRRGPGNEQFF
-	-	TRBV5-4	TRBJ1-4	TGTGCCAGCAGCTTGAAACGTCAGGGTACAGCAACTAATGAAAAACTGTTTTTT	CASSLKRQGTATNEKLFF
TRBD1	-	TRBV27	TRBJ2-7	TGTGCCAGCAGTACCCGGGACAGGGCTTACGAGCAGTACTTC	CASSTRDRAYEQYF
TRBD1	-	TRBV5-1	TRBJ2-7	TGCGCCAGCAGCCCAAGGACAGGGTACTCCTACGAGCAGTACTTC	CASSPRTGYSYEQYF
TRBD1	-	TRBV25-1	TRBJ2-1	TGTGCCAGCAGTGCCGACAGGGGTGAGCAGTTCTTC	CASSADRGEQFF
-	-	TRBV5-1	TRBJ1-6	TGCGCCAGCAGCTTGGGGGACTCACCCCTCCACTTT	CASSLGDSPLHF
TRBD1	-	TRBV5-1	TRBJ2-3	TGCGCCAGCAGCCCCCGCGGCCCGGGACAGGGAACAGATACGCAGTATTTT	CASSPRGPGQGTDTQYF
TRBD1	-	TRBV10-1	TRBJ2-7	TGCGCCAGCAGATCTATCTCCGGGACAGGGTGCCACGAGCAGTACTTC	CASRSISGTGCHEQYF
TRBD1	-	TRBV2	TRBJ2-7	TGTGCCAGCAGGCTAGAGGACAGGGGCAATTACGAGCAGTACTTC	CASRLEDRGNYEQYF
-	-	TRBV18	TRBJ1-5	TGTGCCAGCTCACCACCGGGGAACGAGCCCCAGCATTTT	CASSPPGNEPQHF
TRBD1	few	TRBV18	TRBJ1-6	TGTGCCAGCTCGCCGGGACAGGGGAATTCACCCCTCCACTTT	CASSPGQGNSPLHF
-	-	TRBV28	TRBJ1-6	TGTGCCAGCAGGGGGACCAACTATAATTCACCCCTCCACTTT	CASRGTNYNSPLHF
-	few	TRBV19	TRBJ1-1	TGTGCCAGTAGTATAGGGGCTGGGGGCTCGAACACTGAAGCTTTCTTT	CASSIGAGGSNTEAFF
TRBD1	-	TRBV11-3	TRBJ2-7	TGTGCCAGCAGCTCCACGACAGGGGGGGAGCAGTACTTC	CASSSTTGGEQYF
-	-	TRBV7-3	TRBJ2-2	TGTGCCAGCAGCTTAAATCCCAGATACACCGGGGAGCTGTTTTTT	CASSLNPRYTGELFF